The 7 T cell receptor beta chains presented below share a single source sample, sequenced in a study of blood T cell repertoires in COVID-19. The assay was immunoSEQ multiplex PCR, and TCRdb's table has in-frame clones only and misses some. The data contain about 280,000 clones, 86% of them seen just once; the ten biggest clones take up about an eighth. Sequencing used peripheral blood. The receptors stem from a woman between 70 and 85 years old with COVID-19, enrolled during active disease.

The V gene is TRBV10-3, the J gene TRBJ2-3; perhaps TRBD1 as D (6 bases). With 8 bases removed from V and 5 bases from J, the gap between germline ends came to 14 bases. The CDR3 is 13 amino acids. Looked up from germline, CDR1 is ENHRY and CDR2 is SYGVKD. Written as DNA, the CDR3 is TGTGCCATCGGGGGCCAACCGAAAGATACGCAGTATTTT. The encoded protein is CAIGGQPKDTQYF.

The chain combines TRBV7-9 with TRBJ1-5; TRBD1 might be the D (6 bases). CDR1 SEHNR and CDR2 FQNEAQ come from the germline V gene (reference sequence). This CDR3 contains 14 residues. V was trimmed by 5 bases and J by 7 bases, leaving 15 bases between them. DNA for the CDR3: TGTGCCAGCAGCCGTACAGGGAGTAAGCAGCCCCAGCATTTT. Translated, it gives CASSRTGSKQPQHF.

The chain uses TRBV13 and TRBJ1-1; possibly TRBD1 for D (6 bases). The CDR3 extends over 11 amino acids. Germline V lookup: CDR1 PRHDT, CDR2 FYEKMQ (reference sequence). V was shortened by 8 bases and J by 4 bases, with 8 bases between the two germline ends. CDR3 sequence (DNA): TGTGCCAGCGGACAGACCACTGAAGCTTTCTTT. The encoded protein is CASGQTTEAFF.

The CDR3 bases are TGCGCCAGCAGCACTGTCGACCAGGCTGGCTACACCTTC. It encodes CASSTVDQAGYTF. V gene TRBV5-1 combines with J gene TRBJ1-2, with unresolved D. This CDR3 is 13 amino acids long. In germline, CDR1 is SGHRS, CDR2 YFSETQ. V was clipped by 4 bases and J by 7 bases, with 14 bases between them.

J is TRBJ2-1 and V is TRBV4-1, with D perhaps matching TRBD1 (6 bases). V lost 2 bases, J lost 9 bases, and 8 bases lay in between. CDR3 length equals 12 residues. Germline CDR1 reads MGHRA; CDR2 reads YSYEKL. CDR3 nucleotide sequence: TGCGCCAGCAGCCAACCGACAGGTGAGCAGTTCTTC. Translated, it gives CASSQPTGEQFF.

This chain connects TRBV6-1 to TRBJ1-5, with 10 bases lining up with TRBD1. Germline values: CDR1 MNHNS, CDR2 SASEGT. This CDR3 region has 16 residues. V shed 4 bases and J 3 bases; nucleotides not matched to a gene: 6. The DNA for the CDR3 is TGTGCCAGCAGTGCCGGGACAGGGGTCACCAATCAGCCCCAGCATTTT. Its protein is CASSAGTGVTNQPQHF.

This chain joins TRBV12-3 or TRBV12-4 and TRBJ2-5; no clear D. V lost 3 bases to trimming and J lost 5 bases, with 7 bases between them. The CDR3 has 12 amino acids. The CDR3 sequence is CASSFPGETQYF. CDR3 nucleotides: TGTGCCAGCAGTTTCCCCGGGGAGACCCAGTACTTC.